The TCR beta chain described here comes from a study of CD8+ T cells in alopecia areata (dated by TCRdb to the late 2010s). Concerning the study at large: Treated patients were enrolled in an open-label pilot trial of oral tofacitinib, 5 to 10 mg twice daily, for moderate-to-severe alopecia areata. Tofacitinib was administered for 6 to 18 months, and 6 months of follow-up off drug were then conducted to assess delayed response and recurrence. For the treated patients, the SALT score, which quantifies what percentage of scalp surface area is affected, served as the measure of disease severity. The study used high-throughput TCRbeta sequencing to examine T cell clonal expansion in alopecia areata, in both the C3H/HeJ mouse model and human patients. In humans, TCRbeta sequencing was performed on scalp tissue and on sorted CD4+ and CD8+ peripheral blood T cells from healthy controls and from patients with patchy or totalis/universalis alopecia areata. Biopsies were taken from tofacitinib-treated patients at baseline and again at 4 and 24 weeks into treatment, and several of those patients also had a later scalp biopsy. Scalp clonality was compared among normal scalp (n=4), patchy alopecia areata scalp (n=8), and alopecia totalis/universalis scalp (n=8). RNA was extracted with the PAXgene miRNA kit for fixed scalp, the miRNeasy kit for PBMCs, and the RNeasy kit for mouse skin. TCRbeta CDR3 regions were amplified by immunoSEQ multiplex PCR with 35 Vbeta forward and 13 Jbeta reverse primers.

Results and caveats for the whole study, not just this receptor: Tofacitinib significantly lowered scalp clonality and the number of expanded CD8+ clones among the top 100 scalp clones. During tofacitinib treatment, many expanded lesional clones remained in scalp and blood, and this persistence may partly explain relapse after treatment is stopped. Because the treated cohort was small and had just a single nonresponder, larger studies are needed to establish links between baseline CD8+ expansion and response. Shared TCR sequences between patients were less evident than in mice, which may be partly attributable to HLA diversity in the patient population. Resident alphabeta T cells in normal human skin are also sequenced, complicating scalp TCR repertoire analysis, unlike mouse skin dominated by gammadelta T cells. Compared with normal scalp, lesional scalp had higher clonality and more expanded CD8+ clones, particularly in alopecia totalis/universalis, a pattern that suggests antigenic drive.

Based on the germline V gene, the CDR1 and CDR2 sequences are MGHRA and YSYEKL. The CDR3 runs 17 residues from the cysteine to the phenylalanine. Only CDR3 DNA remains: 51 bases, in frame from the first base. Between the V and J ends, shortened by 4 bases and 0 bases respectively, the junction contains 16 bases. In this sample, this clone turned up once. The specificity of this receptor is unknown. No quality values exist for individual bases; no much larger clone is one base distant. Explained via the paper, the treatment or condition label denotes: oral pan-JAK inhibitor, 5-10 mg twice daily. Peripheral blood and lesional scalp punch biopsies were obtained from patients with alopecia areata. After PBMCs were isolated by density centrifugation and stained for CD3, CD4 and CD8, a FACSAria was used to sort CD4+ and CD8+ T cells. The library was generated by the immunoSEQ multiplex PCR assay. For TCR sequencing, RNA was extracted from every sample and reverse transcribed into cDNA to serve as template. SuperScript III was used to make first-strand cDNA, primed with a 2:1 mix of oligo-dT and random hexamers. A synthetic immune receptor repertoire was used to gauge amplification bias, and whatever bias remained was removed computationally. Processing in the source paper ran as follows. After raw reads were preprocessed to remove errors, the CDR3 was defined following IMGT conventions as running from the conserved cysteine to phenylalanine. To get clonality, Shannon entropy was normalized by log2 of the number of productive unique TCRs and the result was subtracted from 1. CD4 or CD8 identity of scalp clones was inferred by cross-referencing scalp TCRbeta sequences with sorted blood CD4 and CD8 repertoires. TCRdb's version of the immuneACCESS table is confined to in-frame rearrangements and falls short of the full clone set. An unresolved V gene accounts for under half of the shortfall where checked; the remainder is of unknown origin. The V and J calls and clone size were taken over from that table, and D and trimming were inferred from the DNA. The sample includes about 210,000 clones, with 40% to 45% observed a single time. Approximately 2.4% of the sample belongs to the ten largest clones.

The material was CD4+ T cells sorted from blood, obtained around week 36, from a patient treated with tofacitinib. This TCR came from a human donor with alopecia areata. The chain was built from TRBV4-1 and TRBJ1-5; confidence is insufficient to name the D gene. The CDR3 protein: CASSPLRYGNSNQPQHF. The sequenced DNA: TGCGCCAGCAGCCCCCTTCGATACGGAAATAGCAATCAGCCCCAGCATTTT.